This TCR beta chain was retrieved from a study of radiotherapy plus CTLA-4 blockade in lung cancer. Study-level background: Objective responses were seen in about a sixth of patients, disease control in approximately 30%.

CDR1 and CDR2 (germline): KGHSH, LQKENI. Trimming cost V 4 bases and J 3 bases, with 10 bases left between them. The CDR3 consists of 14 residues. TCRdb's copy holds only in-frame clones and misses some; the assay was immunoSEQ multiplex PCR. The sample contains 85,000 to 90,000 clones, more than 70% of which appear only once. In this sample, this clone turned up a few times. The TCR sequence derives from a human donor with non-small cell lung cancer that progressed on radiotherapy plus ipilimumab. The specimen comprised peripheral blood, sampled from a patient treated with radiotherapy plus ipilimumab. The chain combines TRBV18 with TRBJ2-1; D may be TRBD2 (6 bases). CDR3 region: CASSLTGGYNEQFF. CDR3 DNA sequence: TGTGCCAGCTCACTAACCGGGGGCTACAATGAGCAGTTCTTC.